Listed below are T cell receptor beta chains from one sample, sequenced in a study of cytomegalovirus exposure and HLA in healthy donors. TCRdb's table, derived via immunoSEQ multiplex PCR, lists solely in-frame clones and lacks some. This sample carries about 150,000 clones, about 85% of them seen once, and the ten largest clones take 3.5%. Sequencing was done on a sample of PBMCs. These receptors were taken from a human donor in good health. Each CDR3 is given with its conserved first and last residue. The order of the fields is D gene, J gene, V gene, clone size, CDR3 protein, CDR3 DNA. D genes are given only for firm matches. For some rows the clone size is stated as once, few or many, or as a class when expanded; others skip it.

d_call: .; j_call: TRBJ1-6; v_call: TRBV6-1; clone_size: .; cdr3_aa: CASSEVWQGTLHF; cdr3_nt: TGTGCCAGCAGTGAAGTATGGCAGGGAACCCTCCACTTT
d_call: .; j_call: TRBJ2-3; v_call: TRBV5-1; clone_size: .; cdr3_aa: CASSKQEDGDTQYF; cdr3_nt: TGCGCCAGCAGCAAGCAGGAGGACGGGGATACGCAGTATTTT
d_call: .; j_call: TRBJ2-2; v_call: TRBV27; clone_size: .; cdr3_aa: CASSFRTGELFF; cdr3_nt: TGTGCCAGCAGTTTTCGGACCGGGGAGCTGTTTTTT
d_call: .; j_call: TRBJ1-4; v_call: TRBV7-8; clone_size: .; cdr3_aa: CASSYTETNEKLFF; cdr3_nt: TGTGCCAGCAGCTATACAGAAACTAATGAAAAACTGTTTTTT
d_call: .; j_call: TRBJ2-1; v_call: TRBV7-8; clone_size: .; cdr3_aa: CASSPEVLRVFYNEQFF; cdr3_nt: TGTGCCAGCAGCCCAGAGGTGTTGAGGGTATTCTACAATGAGCAGTTCTTC
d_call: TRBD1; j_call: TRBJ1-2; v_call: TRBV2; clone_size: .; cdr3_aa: CASRRQGGNYGYTF; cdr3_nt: TGTGCCAGCAGAAGACAGGGGGGGAACTATGGCTACACCTTC
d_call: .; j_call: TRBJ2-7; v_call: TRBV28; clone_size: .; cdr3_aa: CASSAKPSQQYF; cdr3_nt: TGTGCCAGCAGTGCAAAGCCCTCCCAGCAGTACTTC
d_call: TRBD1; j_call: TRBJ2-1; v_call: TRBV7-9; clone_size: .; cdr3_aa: CASSFFLGQGGQFF; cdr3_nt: TGTGCCAGCAGCTTTTTTTTAGGACAGGGCGGGCAGTTCTTC
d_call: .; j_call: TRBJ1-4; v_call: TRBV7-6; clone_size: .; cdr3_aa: CAIKRGQGGEKLFF; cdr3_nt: TGTGCCATAAAACGCGGTCAGGGTGGAGAAAAACTGTTTTTT
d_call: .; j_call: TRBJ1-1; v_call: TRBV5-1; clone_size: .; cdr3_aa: CASSSPFLGAEDTEAFF; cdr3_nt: TGCGCCAGCAGCTCCCCATTCCTGGGGGCGGAGGACACTGAAGCTTTCTTT
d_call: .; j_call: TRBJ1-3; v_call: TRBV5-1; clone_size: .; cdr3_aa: CASSLVSEGNTIYF; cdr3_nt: TGCGCCAGCAGCTTGGTTTCAGAAGGAAACACCATATATTTT
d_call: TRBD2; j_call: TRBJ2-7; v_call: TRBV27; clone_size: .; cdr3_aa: CARSGGNSYEQYF; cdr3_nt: TGTGCCAGGAGCGGGGGGAACTCCTACGAGCAGTACTTC
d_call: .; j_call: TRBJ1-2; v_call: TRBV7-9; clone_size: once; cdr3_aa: CASSWGGDYGYTF; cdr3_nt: TGTGCCAGCAGCTGGGGAGGGGACTATGGCTACACCTTC
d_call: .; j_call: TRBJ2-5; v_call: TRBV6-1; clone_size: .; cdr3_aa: CASSGAGRTGMWKTQYF; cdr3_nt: TGTGCCAGCAGTGGGGCCGGCAGGACGGGGATGTGGAAGACCCAGTACTTC
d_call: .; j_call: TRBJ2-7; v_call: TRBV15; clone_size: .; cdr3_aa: CATSIFVAYEQYF; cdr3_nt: TGTGCCACCAGCATTTTTGTCGCCTACGAGCAGTACTTC
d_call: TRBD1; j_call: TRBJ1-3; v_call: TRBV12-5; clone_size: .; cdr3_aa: CASGPRDRGLIVKAGNTIYF; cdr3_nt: TGTGCTAGTGGTCCAAGGGACAGGGGATTAATCGTTAAGGCTGGAAACACCATATATTTT
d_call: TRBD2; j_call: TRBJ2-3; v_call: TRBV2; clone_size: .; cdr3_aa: CASSGTGGAQYF; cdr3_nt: TGTGCCAGCAGCGGGACCGGGGGGGCGCAGTATTTT
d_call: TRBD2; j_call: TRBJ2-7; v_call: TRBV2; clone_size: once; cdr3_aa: CASSLVRLAGAYEQYF; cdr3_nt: TGTGCCAGCAGTTTAGTTCGGCTAGCGGGAGCCTACGAGCAGTACTTC
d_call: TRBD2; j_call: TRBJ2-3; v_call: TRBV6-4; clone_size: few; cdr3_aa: CASSEVAGSTDTQYF; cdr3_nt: TGTGCCAGCAGTGAAGTAGCGGGGAGCACAGATACGCAGTATTTT